This T cell receptor beta chain was sequenced for a study of blood T cell repertoires in COVID-19. The overall study: Italy, Spain and the United States were the sources of the convalescent and acute COVID-19 samples. From T cells, B-cell-depleted T cells, or PBMCs came the material, which was cDNA or gDNA.

Per the original methods: Reference gene primer amplification yielded estimated nucleated cell counts. Method: immunoSEQ multiplex PCR; TCRdb's copy keeps in-frame clones and lacks some. V and J calls and clone size come straight from that table; D and trimming were deduced from the DNA. The table shows roughly 190,000 clones, with roughly 80% occurring only once. What was sequenced was peripheral blood. The sequence was obtained from a man aged 55 to 70 with acute or convalescent COVID-19.

CDR3 in DNA: TGTGCTAGGACTAGCGGGGGGGCTCGTGATGAGCAGTTCTTC. Its protein product is CARTSGGARDEQFF. The chain carries TRBV6-4 and TRBJ2-1; 15 nucleotides agree with TRBD2. CDR3 length: 14 residues. The V gene's germline CDR1 is MRHNA and CDR2 SNTAGT.